A single TCR beta chain is shown here with its context. The antigen it recognizes is unknown. A read error may account for a junction end that differs from germline. The method behind the library was the immunoSEQ multiplex PCR assay. Processing in the source paper ran as follows. To diagnose cytomegalovirus status from the catalog of TCR beta chain sequences, a statistical classification framework was built. Entries here come from immuneACCESS through TCRdb and include only in-frame sequences with V and J called. Some clones fail to appear in such tables; in the studies checked, an unresolved V gene covers under half of the shortfall, and the cause of the remainder is unknown. V and J calls and clone size come straight from that table; D and trimming were deduced from the DNA. The sample table holds around 300,000 clones, of which 88% were seen once. The ten most abundant clones make up roughly 0.96% of the sample.

These data belong to a study of cytomegalovirus exposure and HLA in healthy donors (dated by TCRdb to about 2017). Concerning the study at large: According to a later analysis, the 120 or so validation repertoires were produced on the same platform as the approximately 690 repertoires of the first cohort. The study aimed to test whether cataloging public T cell receptors could reveal signatures of past pathogen exposure. To predict cytomegalovirus infection status, the study brought together high-throughput TCR immunosequencing, statistical association of individual TCRs with disease status, and machine learning. Besides the first cohort of hundreds of subjects, a separate validation cohort made up of 120 different subjects was used. What the study reported, not specific to this receptor: The study listed 164 TCR beta chains as associated with cytomegalovirus. A later analysis found that TCRs clustered in the first cohort also tended to co-occur in the roughly 120 validation repertoires, with more than 90% of cluster scores above 0. The classifier was reported to diagnose cytomegalovirus status with high specificity and sensitivity in both the original and validation cohorts. A few of the identified cytomegalovirus-associated TCR beta chains were confirmed in vitro to be specific for cytomegalovirus antigens. While some public TCRs were present in many individuals, most TCR sequences turned up only very rarely across donors. A later analysis lacked HLA typing for the validation cohort, so it scored co-occurrence in that cohort across all 110 or so repertoires. The authors suggested that the approach could potentially be generalized to other disease states and immunological phenotypes.

There are 15 amino acids in the CDR3, from cysteine to phenylalanine inclusive. Only CDR3 DNA is held: 45 bases, read in frame from base 1. Sequences SGHTA (CDR1) and FQGNSA (CDR2) are obtained from the germline V gene. Separate from the approximately 670-subject first cohort, the validation cohort of over 90 subjects was the group to which the donors belonged. The chain uses TRBV7-2 and TRBJ2-3; 10 bases in between match TRBD2. Sequencing was carried out using PBMCs. This clonotype originated in a man aged 25-45 years in good health and CMV-seronegative. The CDR3: CASTLAGGNTDTQYF. The nucleotide sequence reads TGTGCCAGCACCTTAGCGGGGGGTAACACAGATACGCAGTATTTT.